What follows are 26 T cell receptor beta chains derived from one specimen sequenced in a study of cytomegalovirus exposure and HLA in healthy donors (dated by TCRdb to 2017 to 2019). The library was prepared using the immunoSEQ multiplex PCR assay. A mixture of 60 forward primers for TCR Vbeta segments and 13 reverse primers for TCR Jbeta segments was used in the multiplex PCR. TCRdb limited this immuneACCESS table to in-frame rearrangements with V and J called. A share of clones is missing; checked studies link under half to unresolved V genes, and the rest is unexplained. Across this sample there are nearly 200,000 clones, with 87% seen only once. The ten top clones hold 1% to 1.5% of the sample. Sequenced: PBMCs. The receptors were gathered from a man aged 30 to 45 in good health and CMV-seronegative.

The chain is built from TRBV28 and TRBJ2-3; possibly TRBD1 for D (5 bases). Per germline, CDR1 MDHEN and CDR2 SYDVKM. V was pared by 2 bases and J by 8 bases, with 8 bases between. The CDR3 is 12 residues long. The CDR3 spells CASSLIRGTQYF. The CDR3 nucleotides are TGTGCCAGCAGTTTAATAAGGGGTACGCAGTATTTT.

V usage is TRBV28 and J usage is TRBJ1-3, with 10 bases matching TRBD1. Germline lookup yields CDR1 MDHEN and CDR2 SYDVKM. This CDR3 has 17 amino acids. J was trimmed by 2 bases and V by 5 bases; bases with no gene match: 9. The CDR3 sequence: CASSPYPGQGAGNTIYF. The CDR3 nucleotides are TGTGCCAGCAGTCCATACCCCGGACAGGGGGCTGGAAACACCATATATTTT.

This clone has only one observation. The sample carries other DNA sequences with the same CDR3. V and J are TRBV7-2 and TRBJ2-5, with D uncertain. V dropped 0 bases and J dropped 5 bases, with 4 bases sitting between them. Germline CDR1 SGHTA, CDR2 FQGNSA. This CDR3 comprises 12 residues. The CDR3 here is CASSLARETQYF. The CDR3 bases are TGTGCCAGCAGCTTAGCGCGTGAGACCCAGTACTTC. Using reference TRBV7-2 and TRBJ2-5 for the parts outside the CDR3, the full variable domain is GAGVSQSPSNKVTEKGKDVELRCDPISGHTALYWYRQSLGQGLEFLIYFQGNSAPDKSGLPSDRFSAERTGGSVSTLTIQRTQQEDSAVYLCASSLARETQYFGPGTRLLVL.

This chain connects TRBV27 to TRBJ2-1; 7 positions match TRBD2. From germline, CDR1 is MNHEY and CDR2 SMNVEV (reference sequence). The trim removed 3 bases at V and 2 bases at J, leaving 4 bases unmatched. The CDR3 runs to 15 residues. CDR3 loop: CASSLRRETYNEQFF. CDR3 sequence (DNA): TGTGCCAGCAGTTTGAGGCGGGAGACCTACAATGAGCAGTTCTTC.

The rearrangement joins TRBV28 to TRBJ2-7; 7 nucleotides match TRBD1. Germline V lookup: CDR1 MDHEN, CDR2 SYDVKM. Trimming removed 8 bases from V and 0 bases from J; junction bases left unmatched: 7. The CDR3 covers 14 residues. CDR3 region: CASGGQAYSYEQYF. For the CDR3, the DNA is TGTGCCAGCGGCGGACAGGCCTACTCCTACGAGCAGTACTTC.

The chain carries TRBV7-9 and TRBJ2-7; unclear D gene. Germline V gene sequence: CDR1 SEHNR, CDR2 FQNEAQ (reference sequence). Trimming stripped 9 bases from V and 3 bases from J, with 9 bases between. CDR3 length equals 11 residues. The CDR3: CASSNNYEQYF. As DNA, the CDR3 is TGTGCCAGTAGCAACAACTACGAGCAGTACTTC.

Here the CDR3 DNA reads TGTGCCAGTACCATCCCTATAGCGGGCAGGGCCATCTATGGCTACACCTTC. Protein: CASTIPIAGRAIYGYTF. This chain joins TRBV19 and TRBJ1-2; D may be TRBD1 (5 bases). This CDR3 has 17 amino acids. CDR1 is LNHDA, CDR2 SQIVND, per germline (reference sequence). V dropped 7 bases and J dropped 4 bases, with 25 bases sitting between them.

The chain combines TRBV7-9 with TRBJ2-1; D remains ambiguous. CDR3 length equals 14 residues. The V end was cut by 1 base, the J end by 5 bases, with 9 bases between. Per germline, CDR1 SEHNR and CDR2 FQNEAQ (reference sequence). CDR3 residues: CASSLDRSHNEQFF. Written as DNA, the CDR3 is TGTGCCAGCAGCTTAGATCGCAGTCACAATGAGCAGTTCTTC.

The J gene is TRBJ2-7, the V gene TRBV14; tentatively, D is TRBD1 (7 bases). The germline CDR1 and CDR2 sequences are SGHDN and FVKESK. The V end lost 1 base, the J end lost 5 bases, and 12 bases lay between the germline ends. CDR3 size: 14 residues. The CDR3 nucleotides are TGTGCCAGCAGCCAAGGACAGGGAGGCAACGAGCAGTACTTC. It encodes CASSQGQGGNEQYF.

The V gene is TRBV11-2, the J gene TRBJ2-5; TRBD1 might be the D (6 bases). CDR1 is SGHAT, CDR2 FQNNGV, per germline. V was pared by 2 bases and J by 1 base, with 17 bases between. The length of the CDR3 is 17 residues. In nucleotides, the CDR3 is TGTGCCAGCAGCTTACCCCGGGACACCACCACCCAAGAGACCCAGTACTTC. Amino acid sequence: CASSLPRDTTTQETQYF. Together with reference TRBV11-2 and TRBJ2-5, the CDR3 gives the full variable domain: EAGVAQSPRYKIIEKRQSVAFWCNPISGHATLYWYQQILGQGPKLLIQFQNNGVVDDSQLPKDRFSAERLKGVDSTLKIQPAKLEDSAVYLCASSLPRDTTTQETQYFGPGTRLLVL.

The V and J genes are TRBV27 and TRBJ2-1; D possibly corresponds to TRBD2 (6 bases). Germline assignment: CDR1 MNHEY and CDR2 SMNVEV (reference sequence). Trimming removed 4 bases at V and 4 bases at J, with 14 bases between. This CDR3 has 15 amino acids. CDR3 loop: CASSSLPGGYNEQFF. The DNA of the CDR3 is TGTGCCAGCAGTTCTTTACCTGGAGGGTACAATGAGCAGTTCTTC.

This chain connects TRBV7-8 to TRBJ2-1, with unresolved D. There are 13 residues in the CDR3. Germline assignment: CDR1 SGHVS and CDR2 FQNEAQ. The V gene lost 5 bases and the J gene lost 6 bases, with 11 bases spanning the gap. CDR3 DNA sequence: TGTGCCAGCAGCACCCGTACTGGCAATGAGCAGTTCTTC. Encoded protein: CASSTRTGNEQFF.

This chain uses TRBV10-3 with TRBJ2-7; 8 bases agree with TRBD1. The germline V gene has CDR1 ENHRY and CDR2 SYGVKD. The CDR3 covers 13 residues. The ends lost 6 bases at V and 5 bases at J; junction bases unmatched: 6. CDR3 amino acids: CAISTGQGDEQYF. The CDR3 DNA reads as TGTGCCATCAGCACTGGACAGGGCGACGAGCAGTACTTC.

The gene calls are TRBV30 and TRBJ2-7; D not certain. V was trimmed by 0 bases and J by 7 bases, leaving 16 bases between them. The CDR3 covers 14 residues. The germline V gene encodes CDR1 GTSNPN and CDR2 SVGIG (reference sequence). CDR3 loop: CAWSVVLDAVEQYF. The CDR3 DNA follows: TGTGCCTGGAGTGTCGTGTTGGATGCGGTTGAGCAGTACTTC.

The rearrangement uses TRBV29-1 and TRBJ1-2, with D uncertain. Germline V lookup: CDR1 SQVTM, CDR2 ANQGSEA. V lost 5 bases and J lost 2, with 9 bases in between. The CDR3 is made up of 12 amino acids. The DNA for the CDR3 is TGCAGCGTTCAAGCACAAAACTATGGCTACACCTTC. This gives the protein CSVQAQNYGYTF.

V is TRBV4-1 and J is TRBJ2-5; the match to TRBD1 covers 7 bases. Germline loops: CDR1 MGHRA, CDR2 YSYEKL. The CDR3 length is 18 residues. The V gene end was trimmed by 0 bases and the J gene end by 0 bases; junction bases not matched to a gene: 10. The CDR3 spells CASSQELTRTGNQETQYF. DNA of the CDR3: TGCGCCAGCAGCCAAGAGCTAACAAGGACAGGTAACCAAGAGACCCAGTACTTC.

The chain combines TRBV4-2 with TRBJ1-5, with D maybe TRBD1 (5 bases). Trimming pared 1 base from V and 7 bases from J, leaving 14 bases between. This CDR3 is built from 15 residues. Looked up from germline, CDR1 is LGHNA and CDR2 is YNFKEQ. This CDR3 reads CASSQGSGGSQPQHF. The CDR3 nucleotides are TGTGCCAGCAGCCAAGGTTCTGGGGGGAGCCAGCCCCAGCATTTT.

The chain has TRBV27 and TRBJ1-1; possibly TRBD1 for D (5 bases). Trimming pared 5 bases from V and 1 base from J, leaving 5 bases between. CDR1 is MNHEY, CDR2 SMNVEV, per germline (reference sequence). This CDR3 comprises 12 residues. DNA for the CDR3: TGTGCCAGCAGTCAGGGGAACACTGAAGCTTTCTTT. It yields the protein CASSQGNTEAFF.

The rearrangement joins TRBV5-6 to TRBJ2-2; 7 bases match TRBD1. Germline CDR1 reads SGHDT; CDR2 reads YYEEEE. The J segment lost 7 bases and the V segment lost 3 bases, leaving 9 bases of the junction unmatched. There are 15 residues in the CDR3. The CDR3 DNA reads TGTGCCAGCAGCTATAGTGACAGGGAGTACGGGGAGCTGTTTTTT. Translated: CASSYSDREYGELFF. Supplemented by reference TRBV5-6 and TRBJ2-2, the full variable domain reads DAGVTQSPTHLIKTRGQQVTLRCSPKSGHDTVSWYQQALGQGPQFIFQYYEEEERQRGNFPDRFSGHQFPNYSSELNVNALLLGDSALYLCASSYSDREYGELFFGEGSRLTVL.

The chain links TRBV5-5 to TRBJ2-2, with 7 bases lining up with TRBD1. Germline-derived CDR1 and CDR2 are SGHKS and YYEKEE (reference sequence). Trimming at V came to 0 bases and at J to 4 bases, leaving 6 bases not matched to a gene. The CDR3 contains 16 residues. The CDR3: CASSLAGQSLTGELFF. CDR3 in DNA: TGTGCCAGCAGCTTGGCGGGACAGAGCCTCACCGGGGAGCTGTTTTTT.

The count of this clone is one. The rearrangement uses TRBV6-5 and TRBJ1-5, with D possibly being TRBD1 (5 bases). The CDR3 consists of 16 residues. From germline, CDR1 is MNHEY and CDR2 SVGAGI. V was clipped by 4 bases and J by 4 bases, with 17 bases between them. In DNA, the CDR3 is TGTGCCAGCAGTTCGTTAGGGGCAGGAGGGAATCAGCCCCAGCATTTT. Encoded protein: CASSSLGAGGNQPQHF.

V and J are TRBV7-2 and TRBJ2-3; 7 bases align to TRBD1. With 8 bases clipped from V and 3 bases from J, the junction kept 11 bases outside the gene matches. CDR3 length equals 15 residues. Germline loops: CDR1 SGHTA, CDR2 FQGNSA. The CDR3 protein is CASEGAVGPTDTQYF. The CDR3 bases are TGTGCCAGCGAGGGGGCGGTGGGGCCTACAGATACGCAGTATTTT.

Notes on this clone: At one boundary the junction diverges from the germline segment, which might be a read error. The CDR3 DNA is TGTGCCAGCAGCGTACAGGGGGCAGATGGCTACGCCTTC. It codes for CASSVQGADGYAF. The chain has TRBV6-1 and TRBJ1-2; 9 nucleotides agree with TRBD1. From germline, CDR1 is MNHNS and CDR2 SASEGT. The length of the CDR3 is 13 residues.

The chain employs TRBV18 and TRBJ1-5, with 10 bases identical to TRBD1. V shed 6 bases, J shed 5 bases, and the junction held 7 bases outside the gene matches. The CDR3 covers 15 residues. CDR1 KGHSH and CDR2 LQKENI come from the germline V gene. CDR3 in amino acids: CASSEGQGPYQPQHF. In DNA, the CDR3 is TGTGCCAGCTCGGAGGGACAGGGGCCGTATCAGCCCCAGCATTTT.

The chain has TRBV19 and TRBJ1-2; perhaps TRBD1 as D (5 bases). The CDR3 is 12 amino acids. Germline CDR1 LNHDA, CDR2 SQIVND (reference sequence). V lost 6 bases and J 7 bases, leaving 12 bases between the germline ends. CDR3 nucleotides: TGTGCCAGTAGCGGGGGAGGTGGTGGCTACACCTTC. Amino acid sequence: CASSGGGGGYTF.

V usage is TRBV15 and J usage is TRBJ2-1, with unresolved D. CDR1 is LNHNV and CDR2 is YYDKDF in the germline V gene (reference sequence). The germline V and J ends were trimmed by 0 bases and 8 bases, with 5 bases remaining between them. The CDR3 contains 12 residues. For the CDR3, the DNA is TGTGCCACCAGCAGAGATATCTATGAGCAGTTCTTC. The encoded protein is CATSRDIYEQFF.